This is a list of T cell receptor beta chains from one sample in a study of shared clonotypes between healthy human individuals. Libraries were prepared by immunoSEQ multiplex PCR; TCRdb keeps only in-frame clonotypes and omits some of them. The sample has under 650,000 clones, 96% seen once; the top ten hold 0.06%. The source material was naive CD4+ T cells sorted from blood. Source of these receptors: a woman aged 30 to 39 in good health. CDR3s include the opening cysteine and the closing phenylalanine or tryptophan. Each record gives: D gene, V gene, J gene, clone size, CDR3 DNA, CDR3 protein. The D gene is left open where the match is weak. Clone size is stated in some rows and not others, as once, few, many or a class when expanded.

D gene: NA; V gene: TRBV6-1; J gene: TRBJ2-5; clone size: NA; CDR3 DNA: TGTGCCAGCAGTGATAGGGTTAGGGAGACCCAGTACTTC; CDR3 protein: CASSDRVRETQYF
D gene: NA; V gene: TRBV7-9; J gene: TRBJ2-1; clone size: once; CDR3 DNA: TGTGCCAGCAGCGCGGGTTACTCCTACAATGAGCAGTTCTTC; CDR3 protein: CASSAGYSYNEQFF
D gene: NA; V gene: TRBV29-1; J gene: TRBJ2-7; clone size: NA; CDR3 DNA: TGCAGCGTTGAAAAAGGGTCCTACGAGCAGTACTTC; CDR3 protein: CSVEKGSYEQYF
D gene: TRBD2; V gene: TRBV7-6; J gene: TRBJ2-2; clone size: NA; CDR3 DNA: TGTGCCAGCCGTCCCGGGACTAGCGGCACCGGGGAGCTGTTTTTT; CDR3 protein: CASRPGTSGTGELFF
D gene: NA; V gene: TRBV5-1; J gene: TRBJ1-1; clone size: once; CDR3 DNA: TGCGCCAGCAGCCCCAGCGGGGTCGGGGGCACTGAAGCTTTCTTT; CDR3 protein: CASSPSGVGGTEAFF
D gene: NA; V gene: TRBV28; J gene: TRBJ1-3; clone size: NA; CDR3 DNA: TGTGCCAGCAGTGCCTCTTCTGGAAACACCATATATTTT; CDR3 protein: CASSASSGNTIYF
D gene: NA; V gene: TRBV16; J gene: TRBJ1-3; clone size: NA; CDR3 DNA: TGTGCCAGCAGCCGTACCAAAAACTCTGGAAACACCATATATTTT; CDR3 protein: CASSRTKNSGNTIYF
D gene: TRBD2; V gene: TRBV23-1; J gene: TRBJ2-7; clone size: NA; CDR3 DNA: TGCGCCAGCAGCCTGAACCTCAGCGGGGGCTACGAGCAGTACTTC; CDR3 protein: CASSLNLSGGYEQYF
D gene: NA; V gene: TRBV28; J gene: TRBJ1-2; clone size: NA; CDR3 DNA: TGTGCCAGCACCATACAGGGAAACTATGGCTACACCTTC; CDR3 protein: CASTIQGNYGYTF
D gene: NA; V gene: TRBV7-2; J gene: TRBJ2-3; clone size: NA; CDR3 DNA: TGTGCCAGCAGCTGGAGGGCGGGCACAGATACGCAGTATTTT; CDR3 protein: CASSWRAGTDTQYF
D gene: NA; V gene: TRBV5-4; J gene: TRBJ2-3; clone size: NA; CDR3 DNA: TGTGCCAGCAGCCCAAAGGGGGTCCTAGCCTCGGATACGCAGTATTTT; CDR3 protein: CASSPKGVLASDTQYF
D gene: TRBD1; V gene: TRBV11-2; J gene: TRBJ2-7; clone size: NA; CDR3 DNA: TGTGCCAGCAGCACGGTCGGGACAGTGGGGCCCTACGAGCAGTACTTC; CDR3 protein: CASSTVGTVGPYEQYF
D gene: TRBD2; V gene: TRBV28; J gene: TRBJ2-3; clone size: NA; CDR3 DNA: TGTGCCAGCAGTCCCCAACTAGCGGGGGCAGATACGCAGTATTTT; CDR3 protein: CASSPQLAGADTQYF
D gene: NA; V gene: TRBV28; J gene: TRBJ1-5; clone size: once; CDR3 DNA: TGTGCCAGCAGTCCCCTCACCGGACTGCCCGCGCATTTT; CDR3 protein: CASSPLTGLPAHF
D gene: NA; V gene: TRBV11-2; J gene: TRBJ2-7; clone size: NA; CDR3 DNA: TGTGCCAGCAGCTTCCCCTTAGGCTACGAGCAGTACTTC; CDR3 protein: CASSFPLGYEQYF
D gene: NA; V gene: TRBV10-1; J gene: TRBJ1-1; clone size: NA; CDR3 DNA: TGCGCCAGCAGTGAACAGGGCACACCGAACACTGAAGCTTTCTTT; CDR3 protein: CASSEQGTPNTEAFF
D gene: NA; V gene: TRBV6-1; J gene: TRBJ2-1; clone size: NA; CDR3 DNA: TGTGCCAGCAGGCTATTCTACAATGAGCAGTTCTTC; CDR3 protein: CASRLFYNEQFF
D gene: NA; V gene: TRBV19; J gene: TRBJ1-5; clone size: NA; CDR3 DNA: TGTGCCAGTAGTATAGTCCAGGGGACCTCCTGGGACAATCAGCCCCAGCATTTT; CDR3 protein: CASSIVQGTSWDNQPQHF
D gene: NA; V gene: TRBV5-1; J gene: TRBJ2-7; clone size: NA; CDR3 DNA: TGCGCCAGCAGCTTTGGGGATAAAGCCTCCGAGCAGTACTTC; CDR3 protein: CASSFGDKASEQYF
D gene: NA; V gene: TRBV27; J gene: TRBJ2-5; clone size: NA; CDR3 DNA: TGTGCCAGCAGTTTACTTGCGGGGTCTCAAGAGACCCAGTACTTC; CDR3 protein: CASSLLAGSQETQYF
D gene: TRBD2; V gene: TRBV11-2; J gene: TRBJ2-3; clone size: NA; CDR3 DNA: TGTGCCAGCCGCTCGGGACTAGCGGGAGTCACAGATACGCAGTATTTT; CDR3 protein: CASRSGLAGVTDTQYF
D gene: TRBD2; V gene: TRBV14; J gene: TRBJ2-5; clone size: NA; CDR3 DNA: TGTGCCAGCAGCCAAGAGTTCGGGCTAGCGGGAGCAGGAGAGACCCAGTACTTC; CDR3 protein: CASSQEFGLAGAGETQYF
D gene: NA; V gene: TRBV4-1; J gene: TRBJ1-6; clone size: NA; CDR3 DNA: TGCGCCAGCAGCCAAGATATCCCATTACCCCTCCACTTT; CDR3 protein: CASSQDIPLPLHF
D gene: TRBD2; V gene: TRBV29-1; J gene: TRBJ2-2; clone size: NA; CDR3 DNA: TGCAGCGTTGGGCTAGCGGGAGGTGTCACCGGGGAGCTGTTTTTT; CDR3 protein: CSVGLAGGVTGELFF
D gene: TRBD2; V gene: TRBV5-8; J gene: TRBJ2-7; clone size: NA; CDR3 DNA: TGTGCCAGCAGCGCGGGAGGAGGGAACTACGAGCAGTACTTC; CDR3 protein: CASSAGGGNYEQYF
D gene: NA; V gene: TRBV5-1; J gene: TRBJ2-7; clone size: NA; CDR3 DNA: TGCGCCAGCAGCTTTGGGACCGCTGGAGAGCAGTACTTC; CDR3 protein: CASSFGTAGEQYF
D gene: TRBD1; V gene: TRBV11-2; J gene: TRBJ2-7; clone size: NA; CDR3 DNA: TGTGCCAGCAGCTCCATCCACAGGGGTTACGAGCAGTACTTC; CDR3 protein: CASSSIHRGYEQYF
D gene: NA; V gene: TRBV11-2; J gene: TRBJ2-5; clone size: NA; CDR3 DNA: TGTGCCAGCAGCTTAGGCAGGACGGCAGCCTTAGAGACCCAGTACTTC; CDR3 protein: CASSLGRTAALETQYF
D gene: TRBD1; V gene: TRBV28; J gene: TRBJ1-4; clone size: NA; CDR3 DNA: TGTGCCAGCAGTTTCGGGACAGGGGGTTCAACTAATGAAAAACTGTTTTTT; CDR3 protein: CASSFGTGGSTNEKLFF
D gene: NA; V gene: TRBV7-2; J gene: TRBJ2-3; clone size: NA; CDR3 DNA: TGTGCCAGCAGCTTCACCCAAAGACGGGCGCGTGTAGATACGCAGTATTTT; CDR3 protein: CASSFTQRRARVDTQYF
D gene: TRBD2; V gene: TRBV19; J gene: TRBJ2-1; clone size: NA; CDR3 DNA: TGTGCCAGTAGTATAGCGGGAGGGCCGGGGGAGCAGTTCTTC; CDR3 protein: CASSIAGGPGEQFF
D gene: NA; V gene: TRBV27; J gene: TRBJ2-3; clone size: NA; CDR3 DNA: TGTGCCAGCAGTTTACCACGAAGAGCGGGTGTATTGGGTTATACGCAGTATTTT; CDR3 protein: CASSLPRRAGVLGYTQYF
D gene: TRBD2; V gene: TRBV29-1; J gene: TRBJ2-2; clone size: NA; CDR3 DNA: TGCAGCGCAACCCGGACTAGCGTTAACACCGGGGAGCTGTTTTTT; CDR3 protein: CSATRTSVNTGELFF
D gene: NA; V gene: TRBV5-1; J gene: TRBJ1-5; clone size: NA; CDR3 DNA: TGCGCCAGCAGCTTCCAGGGAAGAGCGGATCAGCCCCAGCATTTT; CDR3 protein: CASSFQGRADQPQHF
D gene: TRBD2; V gene: TRBV10-2; J gene: TRBJ2-1; clone size: NA; CDR3 DNA: TGCGCCAGCAGGACGACTAGCGGCTACAATGAGCAGTTCTTC; CDR3 protein: CASRTTSGYNEQFF
D gene: NA; V gene: TRBV19; J gene: TRBJ1-5; clone size: NA; CDR3 DNA: TGTGCCAGTAATCTGGGGCGGGGGCCCCAGCATTTT; CDR3 protein: CASNLGRGPQHF
D gene: TRBD1; V gene: TRBV27; J gene: TRBJ2-7; clone size: NA; CDR3 DNA: TGTGCCAGCAGTTTAGGGCAGGGGGTGTTCGAGCAGTACTTC; CDR3 protein: CASSLGQGVFEQYF
D gene: NA; V gene: TRBV19; J gene: TRBJ2-7; clone size: NA; CDR3 DNA: TGTGCCAGTAGTTCCGGACTCCCGGGATACGAGCAGTACTTC; CDR3 protein: CASSSGLPGYEQYF
D gene: TRBD2; V gene: TRBV29-1; J gene: TRBJ2-5; clone size: NA; CDR3 DNA: TGCAGCGTTGATCTAGCGGGCAAGGGGGAGACCCAGTACTTC; CDR3 protein: CSVDLAGKGETQYF
D gene: TRBD1; V gene: TRBV2; J gene: TRBJ2-7; clone size: NA; CDR3 DNA: TGTGCCAGCAGTCTACGCGCAGGGGGCGAGCAGTACTTC; CDR3 protein: CASSLRAGGEQYF
D gene: NA; V gene: TRBV6-5; J gene: TRBJ1-2; clone size: NA; CDR3 DNA: TGTGCCTCCTACGCAGGGTTCTATGGCTACACCTTC; CDR3 protein: CASYAGFYGYTF
D gene: NA; V gene: TRBV6-6; J gene: TRBJ1-5; clone size: NA; CDR3 DNA: TGTGCCAGCAGTTACTCGGGGTGGGAGCCCCAGCATTTT; CDR3 protein: CASSYSGWEPQHF
D gene: TRBD1; V gene: TRBV4-2; J gene: TRBJ2-3; clone size: NA; CDR3 DNA: TGTGCCAGCAGCCAAGGACAGGGGCCAGATACGCAGTATTTT; CDR3 protein: CASSQGQGPDTQYF
D gene: TRBD1; V gene: TRBV7-9; J gene: TRBJ2-1; clone size: NA; CDR3 DNA: TGTGCCACCAAAAAAACTTCCGGGACAGGGGGCCTTGTTGGGAATGAGCAGTTCTTC; CDR3 protein: CATKKTSGTGGLVGNEQFF
D gene: NA; V gene: TRBV11-2; J gene: TRBJ2-3; clone size: NA; CDR3 DNA: TGTGCCAGCAGCTTAGGGGGTAGGGGGGGAGATACGCAGTATTTT; CDR3 protein: CASSLGGRGGDTQYF
D gene: TRBD1; V gene: TRBV2; J gene: TRBJ2-7; clone size: NA; CDR3 DNA: TGTGCCAGCAGGGACAGGGGAATGGGTGAGCAGTACTTC; CDR3 protein: CASRDRGMGEQYF
D gene: NA; V gene: TRBV28; J gene: TRBJ1-6; clone size: NA; CDR3 DNA: TGTGCCAGCAGTTTGTTGACAGGTGGCCTCCACTTT; CDR3 protein: CASSLLTGGLHF
D gene: NA; V gene: TRBV27; J gene: TRBJ1-1; clone size: NA; CDR3 DNA: TGTGCCAGCAGTTTTTCCAGGGTGAGCACTGAAGCTTTCTTT; CDR3 protein: CASSFSRVSTEAFF
D gene: NA; V gene: TRBV10-3; J gene: TRBJ2-5; clone size: NA; CDR3 DNA: TGTGCCATCAGTGAGGGACCCACCCAAGAGACCCAGTACTTC; CDR3 protein: CAISEGPTQETQYF
D gene: TRBD1; V gene: TRBV28; J gene: TRBJ2-7; clone size: NA; CDR3 DNA: TGTGCCAGCACCTTGACCGGGACAGTCGGGGTGTACGAGCAGTACTTC; CDR3 protein: CASTLTGTVGVYEQYF
D gene: TRBD2; V gene: TRBV25-1; J gene: TRBJ2-7; clone size: NA; CDR3 DNA: TGTGCCAGCAGCCCACTGGGGTCTAGCGGCTACGAGCAGTACTTC; CDR3 protein: CASSPLGSSGYEQYF
D gene: NA; V gene: TRBV10-3; J gene: TRBJ1-2; clone size: once; CDR3 DNA: TGTGCCATCAGTGAGCGAGGGGAAGGCTATGGCTACACCTTC; CDR3 protein: CAISERGEGYGYTF
D gene: TRBD1; V gene: TRBV6-5; J gene: TRBJ1-1; clone size: NA; CDR3 DNA: TGTGCCAGTAGGGGGCCCGGCACTGAAGCTTTCTTT; CDR3 protein: CASRGPGTEAFF